This T cell receptor (beta chain) was captured by sequencing in a study of CD8 T cells in ankylosing spondylitis. This CDR3 has 13 residues. The V and J ends lost 5 bases and 6 bases respectively, with 13 bases between them. Germline lookup yields CDR1 SGHRS and CDR2 YFSETQ. Study outcomes and limitations: Reportedly, matched ankylosing spondylitis synovial fluid was significantly enriched for disease-linked clones. Typical of ankylosing spondylitis blood, it appeared, was a TCR beta motif of roughly eight highly homologous variants. Earlier authors reported some of these motif variants in reactive arthritis synovial fluid and blood.

For this clonotype: Its matching antigen is unknown.

Using quantitative 5'-RACE with molecular barcodes, the authors made TCR beta libraries. TCRdb reprocessed the 5' RACE reads via MiXCR and lists one record per CDR3 protein. The data hold over 150,000 distinct CDR3 sequences, with roughly 13% observed a single time. This clonotype was sampled from a male donor with ankylosing spondylitis or in good health (not recorded which). The sample taken for sequencing was blood, either unsorted or a sorted T cell fraction (not recorded which). This rearrangement joins TRBV5-1 to TRBJ2-3; tentatively, D is TRBD1 (5 bases). The CDR3 spells CASSAWGPDTQYF. The CDR3 coding sequence is TGCGCCAGCAGTGCTTGGGGCCCTGATACGCAGTATTTT. Full variable domain (outside the CDR3, taken from reference TRBV5-1 and TRBJ2-3): KAGVTQTPRYLIKTRGQQVTLSCSPISGHRSVSWYQQTPGQGLQFLFEYFSETQRNKGNFPGRFSGRQFSNSRSEMNVSTLELGDSALYLCASSAWGPDTQYFGPGTRLTVL.